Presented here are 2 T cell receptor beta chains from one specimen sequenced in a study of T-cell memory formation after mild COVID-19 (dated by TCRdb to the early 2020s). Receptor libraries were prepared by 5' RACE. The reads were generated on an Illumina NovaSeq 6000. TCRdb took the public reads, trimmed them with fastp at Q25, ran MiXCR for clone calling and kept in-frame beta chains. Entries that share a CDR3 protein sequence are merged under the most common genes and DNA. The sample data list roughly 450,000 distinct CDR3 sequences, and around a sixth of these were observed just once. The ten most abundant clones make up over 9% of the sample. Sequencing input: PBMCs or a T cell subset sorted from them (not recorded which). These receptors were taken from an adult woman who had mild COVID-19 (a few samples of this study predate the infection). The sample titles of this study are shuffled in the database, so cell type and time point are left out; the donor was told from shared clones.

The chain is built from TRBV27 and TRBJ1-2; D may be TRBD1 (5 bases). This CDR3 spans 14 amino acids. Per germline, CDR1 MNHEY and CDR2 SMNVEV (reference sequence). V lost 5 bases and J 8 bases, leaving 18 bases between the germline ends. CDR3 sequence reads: CASSPRDSGVGYTF. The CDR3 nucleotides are TGTGCCAGCAGTCCCCGGGACTCGGGTGTAGGCTACACCTTC.

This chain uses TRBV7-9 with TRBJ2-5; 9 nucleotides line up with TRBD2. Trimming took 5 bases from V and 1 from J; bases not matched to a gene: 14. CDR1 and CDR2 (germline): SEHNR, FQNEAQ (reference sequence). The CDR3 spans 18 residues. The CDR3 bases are TGTGCCAGCAGCCGATCGAGGGCTAGCGGGGAATTCCAAGAGACCCAGTACTTC. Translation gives CASSRSRASGEFQETQYF.